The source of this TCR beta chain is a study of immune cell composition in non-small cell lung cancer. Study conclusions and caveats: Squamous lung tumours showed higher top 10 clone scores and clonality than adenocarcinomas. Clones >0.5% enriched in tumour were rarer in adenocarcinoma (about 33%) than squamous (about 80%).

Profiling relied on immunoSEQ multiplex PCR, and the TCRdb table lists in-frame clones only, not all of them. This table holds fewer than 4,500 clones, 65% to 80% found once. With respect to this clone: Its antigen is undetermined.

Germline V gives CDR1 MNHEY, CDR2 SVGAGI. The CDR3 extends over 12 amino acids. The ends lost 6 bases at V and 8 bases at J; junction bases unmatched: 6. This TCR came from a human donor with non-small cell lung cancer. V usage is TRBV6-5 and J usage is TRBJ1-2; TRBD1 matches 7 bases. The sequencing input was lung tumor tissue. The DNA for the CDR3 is TGTGCCAGCAGACTACAGGGGAGCGGCTACACCTTC. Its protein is CASRLQGSGYTF.